This T cell receptor (beta chain) was captured by sequencing in a study of shared clonotypes between healthy human individuals (TCRdb year 2020). Background on the whole study: The cohort included a few men and a couple of women between 18 and 49 years of age. For each donor, CD4 naive and CD4 memory were each run on three plates, CD8 naive on two plates, and CD8 memory on one plate. Blood TCR repertoires of several healthy adults were deeply sequenced to estimate repertoire size and the extent of clonotype sharing between individuals. Libraries were prepared and TCR repertoires were sequenced by different laboratories using diverse techniques, in order to increase sequencing depth and limit assay-specific biases. Per donor, leukapheresis produced somewhere between about 0.85 and 9.5 billion PBMCs.

This clone has more than one count but fewer than ten. Its recognized antigen is unknown. No much larger clonotype is one base removed from it; base qualities were not supplied. Other DNA sequences in the same sample also yield this CDR3. TCR CDR3 regions were amplified from genomic DNA by multiplex PCR using the deep immunoSEQ assay. For each cell subset, the extracted genomic DNA was distributed evenly across all wells of several immunoSEQ 96-well plates, and each plate served as one replicate. For sorted subsets, each replicate PCR was loaded with approximately 0.2 ug genomic DNA, equivalent to some 27,000 T cell genomes. Purified libraries were quantified with a Qubit 3.0 fluorometer, sized on a Bioanalyzer 2100, and re-quantified with the KAPA Library Quantification kit. Every immunoSEQ 96-well plate was sequenced on a separate single-read 150-cycle Illumina NextSeq 550 flow cell. Per the authors' processing: Because the immunoSEQ output held only junctional sequences and lacked quality scores, the filtering could not match the filtering applied to full-length reads. Sequences were annotated with PyIR, a Python wrapper for IgBLAST v1.9, and V/J genes and CDR3 were assigned using IMGT germline references. Reads were filtered out if the reads had weak V/J assignments (E-value above 1e-6), no CDR3, stop codons, out-of-frame junctions, or ambiguous translated residues. V3J clonotypes were defined as sequences sharing the same inferred V gene, J gene, and CDR3 amino acid sequence. Percentage overlap between repertoires was calculated by dividing the number of shared unique clonotypes by the size of the smaller repertoire. RTK rarefaction, the Chao1 estimator, and Recon v2.1 estimates of unobserved clonotypes were used to assess repertoire richness. Generation probabilities were computed with OLGA for all TCRbeta clonotypes obtained by the gDNA method from a handful of donors. TCRdb carries this immuneACCESS record with in-frame sequences only. Its versions omit some clonotypes, under half of them owing to an unresolved V gene in the studies checked, with the rest unexplained. V and J calls plus clone size are reproduced from that table; the DNA served to infer D and trimming. Counted in this sample were 850,000 to 1,100,000 clones; 70% to 85% of them appeared once. The top ten hold 0.89% of the sample.

CDR1 and CDR2 are drawn from the germline V gene: SQVTM, ANQGSEA. Trimming takes 4 bases from V and 5 bases from J, and the germline ends sit 5 bases apart. The CDR3, cysteine through phenylalanine, is 10 amino acids long. Just the 30-base CDR3 DNA is kept, in frame starting at base 1. Here is what the overall study found, with its caveats: Larger estimated clonotype richness was generally found for naive subsets than for memory subsets. Even with the large sequencing depth, rarefaction of the sorted-subset datasets indicated that sequencing was incomplete. Compared with non-shared clonotypes, the clonotypes found in all four sorted-subset donors had higher generation probabilities. Pairwise subsampling led to the expectation that sequencing depth would affect the degree of clonotype sharing among donors. When a handful of donors were compared, the shared fraction of clonotypes was approximately 5% for naive CD4, over 3% for naive CD8, roughly 2.5% for memory CD4, and 0.35% to 0.4% for memory CD8. Sampling was limited to blood, and TCR repertoires in tissue likely differ from TCR repertoires in blood. Because the study included only a small number of donors, the genetic and exposure-history diversity represented was limited.

The donors were healthy, HIV-negative adults who had no recently reported acute infections or vaccinations. Every donor was a Caucasian adult residing in Nashville, Tennessee, USA. CD4+ T cells were enriched by magnetic negative selection; naive cells were then positively selected on CD45RA, and the negative fraction formed the memory subset. Blood was collected by leukapheresis, and PBMCs were isolated by Ficoll-Histopaque density gradient centrifugation and then cryopreserved in liquid nitrogen vapor phase. Analytical flow cytometry was used to check the purity and quantity of every magnetically sorted T cell population. Each sorted fraction had its genomic DNA isolated and then quantified by UV absorbance on a Nanodrop 2000c.

This sequence was found in a man aged 18 to 29 in good health. Some clones in this sample may be carry-over from other donors' samples. This sequence uses TRBV29-1 and TRBJ2-5; the D gene lacks a confident call. Sequencing input: memory CD4+ T cells from PBMCs. The cell subset or site label here, explained by the study, means: CD45RA-negative fraction. Here the CDR3 is given as CSVGRETQYF. The nucleotide sequence is TGCAGCGTTGGTCGGGAGACCCAGTACTTC.